This T cell receptor (beta chain) stems from a study of Ad26.COV2.S vaccination and SARS-CoV-2 variants. Profiling relied on immunoSEQ multiplex PCR, and the TCRdb table lists in-frame clones only, not all of them. In the table there are roughly 700,000 clones, roughly nine tenths of which are singletons. Sample treatment: 15 to 20 received Ad26.COV2.S at low or high dose, single or two shots; about 5 received placebo; per-sample allocation not given. Repertoires come from day 63 after the first vaccine or placebo injection. In Boston, the donor was an adult between 18-55 years of age. The sample consisted of peripheral blood, taken in a trial of Ad26.COV2.S vaccine versus placebo. This receptor was identified in a person between 18 and 65 years old who received the Ad26.COV2.S COVID-19 vaccine or a placebo.

In DNA, the CDR3 is TGTGCCAGCAGTTACGCGCCCGGGGGTAACTACAATGAGCAGTTCTTC. Encoded protein: CASSYAPGGNYNEQFF. The chain joins TRBV6-5 to TRBJ2-1, with D possibly TRBD2 on 6 matching bases. Germline CDR1 MNHEY, CDR2 SVGAGI. CDR3 length: 16 residues. V dropped 2 bases and J dropped 3 bases, with 14 bases sitting between them.